This is a list of T cell receptor beta chains from one sample in a study of blood T cell repertoires in COVID-19. Some clones are missing from TCRdb's copy, which holds only in-frame ones; the method was immunoSEQ multiplex PCR. The sample carries approximately 240,000 clones, roughly 87% recorded once. The material sequenced was peripheral blood. The receptors shown here come from a woman between 18 and 29 years old who had recovered from COVID-19. Both conserved end residues are part of each CDR3. The D gene is left open where the match is weak. Some rows mark clone size as missing; the rest say once, few, many or name a class of expanded clone.

j_gene | d_gene | v_gene | abundance | CDR3nt | CDR3aa
TRBJ1-2 | . | TRBV5-4 | . | TGTGCCAGCAGCCGACAGAGTAACTATGGCTACACCTTC | CASSRQSNYGYTF
TRBJ1-3 | TRBD1 | TRBV5-5 | . | TGTGCCAGCAGCTTTCCCGGACAGGGGGCTGGAAACACCATATATTTT | CASSFPGQGAGNTIYF
TRBJ2-1 | TRBD2 | TRBV25-1 | . | TGTGCCAGCAGTGAAACAGCGGGAGGGCACAATGAGCAGTTCTTC | CASSETAGGHNEQFF
TRBJ1-5 | TRBD1 | TRBV2 | . | TGTGCCAGTTCCGGGACAGATAATCAGCCCCAGCATTTT | CASSGTDNQPQHF
TRBJ1-6 | . | TRBV28 | . | TGTGCCAGCAGTCCCCCGCGGGGGCAGCTCTATTCACCCCTCCACTTT | CASSPPRGQLYSPLHF
TRBJ2-3 | . | TRBV7-7 | . | TGTGCCAGCAGCCCTAGGTTGAGCAGATCATCATGGGATACGCAGTATTTT | CASSPRLSRSSWDTQYF
TRBJ2-5 | TRBD2 | TRBV15 | once | TGTGCCACCAGCCTCGGGACTAGCGGGATCCAAGAGACCCAGTACTTC | CATSLGTSGIQETQYF
TRBJ1-1 | . | TRBV5-1 | . | TGCGCCAGCAGCTTGGCCCCGAGCACTGAAGCTTTCTTT | CASSLAPSTEAFF
TRBJ2-1 | . | TRBV5-4 | . | TGTGCCAGCAGCTTGGAACTAGCAGCCTACTGGAATGAGCAGTTCTTC | CASSLELAAYWNEQFF
TRBJ2-1 | TRBD2 | TRBV5-1 | . | TGCGCCAGCAGCTTGTACGGACTAGCGGGAGGAGGTGAGCAGTTCTTC | CASSLYGLAGGGEQFF
TRBJ2-2 | TRBD1 | TRBV5-1 | . | TGCGCCAGCAGCTTGGGGTACAGGGGTTATTCCGGGGAGCTGTTTTTT | CASSLGYRGYSGELFF
TRBJ1-2 | . | TRBV3-1/TRBV3-2 | . | TGTGCCAGCAGCCAAGTTCTGGTGTCGGGTTATGGCTACACCTTC | CASSQVLVSGYGYTF
TRBJ1-6 | . | TRBV5-1 | . | TGCGCCAGCAGTGCCGGGAACTATAATTCACCCCTCCACTTT | CASSAGNYNSPLHF
TRBJ1-2 | TRBD1 | TRBV11-2 | . | TGTGCCAGCAGCTTGGACAGGCAGCCCAACTATGGCTACACCTTC | CASSLDRQPNYGYTF
TRBJ2-7 | TRBD1 | TRBV19 | . | TGTGCCAGTAGTGCCTCGGGACAGCTGCCATACGAGCAGTACTTC | CASSASGQLPYEQYF